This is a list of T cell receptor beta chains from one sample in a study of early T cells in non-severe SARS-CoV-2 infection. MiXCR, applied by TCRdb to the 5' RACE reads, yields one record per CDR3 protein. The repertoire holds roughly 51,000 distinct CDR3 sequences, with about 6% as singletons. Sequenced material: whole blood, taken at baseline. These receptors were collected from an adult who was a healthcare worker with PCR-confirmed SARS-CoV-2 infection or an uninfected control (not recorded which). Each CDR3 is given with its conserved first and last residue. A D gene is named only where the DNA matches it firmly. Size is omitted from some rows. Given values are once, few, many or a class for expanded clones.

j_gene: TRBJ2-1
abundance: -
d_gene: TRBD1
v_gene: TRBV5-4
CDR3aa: CASSQDRVSYNEQFF
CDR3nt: TGTGCCAGCAGCCAAGACAGGGTTTCCTACAATGAGCAGTTCTTC

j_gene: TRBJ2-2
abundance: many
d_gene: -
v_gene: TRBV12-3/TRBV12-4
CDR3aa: CASTTWNTGELFF
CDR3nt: TGTGCCAGCACCACCTGGAACACCGGGGAGCTGTTTTTT

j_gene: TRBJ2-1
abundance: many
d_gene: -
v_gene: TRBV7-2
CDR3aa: CASSPNRDEQFF
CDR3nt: TGTGCCAGCAGCCCAAACCGGGACGAGCAGTTCTTC

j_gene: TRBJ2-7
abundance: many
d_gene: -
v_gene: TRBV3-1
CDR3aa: CASSHWDTRNLGEQYF
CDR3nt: TGTGCCAGCAGCCACTGGGACACCCGTAACCTGGGGGAGCAGTACTTC

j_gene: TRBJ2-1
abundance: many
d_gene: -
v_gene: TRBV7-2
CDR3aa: CASSLALWADEQFF
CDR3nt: TGTGCCAGCAGCTTAGCGCTTTGGGCCGATGAGCAGTTCTTC

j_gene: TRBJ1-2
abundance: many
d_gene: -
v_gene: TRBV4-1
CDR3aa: CASSPRTGSVYGYTF
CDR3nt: TGCGCCAGCAGCCCCAGGACGGGGAGTGTCTATGGCTACACCTTC

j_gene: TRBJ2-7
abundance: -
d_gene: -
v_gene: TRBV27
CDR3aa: CASSPGTEPYEQYF
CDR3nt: TGTGCCAGCAGTCCCGGGACGGAACCTTACGAGCAGTACTTC

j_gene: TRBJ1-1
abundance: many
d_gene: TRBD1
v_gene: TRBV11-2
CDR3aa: CASSWGDRSNTEAFF
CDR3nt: TGTGCCAGCAGCTGGGGGGACAGGTCGAACACTGAAGCTTTCTTT

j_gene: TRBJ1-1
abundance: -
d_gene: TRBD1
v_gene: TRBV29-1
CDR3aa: CSAGQADTEAFF
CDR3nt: TGCAGCGCAGGACAGGCGGACACTGAAGCTTTCTTT

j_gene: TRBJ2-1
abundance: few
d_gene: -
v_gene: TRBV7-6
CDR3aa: CASGRGGGGLGEQFF
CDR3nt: TGTGCCAGCGGGCGGGGAGGAGGGGGCCTTGGTGAGCAGTTCTTC

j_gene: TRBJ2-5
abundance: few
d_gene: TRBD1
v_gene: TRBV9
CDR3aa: CASSSTGQGGEQETQYF
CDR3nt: TGTGCCAGCAGCTCGACGGGACAGGGAGGAGAGCAAGAGACCCAGTACTTC

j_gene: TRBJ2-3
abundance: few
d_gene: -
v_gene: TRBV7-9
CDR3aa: CASSFERDTQYF
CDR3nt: TGTGCCAGCAGCTTCGAGAGGGATACGCAGTATTTT

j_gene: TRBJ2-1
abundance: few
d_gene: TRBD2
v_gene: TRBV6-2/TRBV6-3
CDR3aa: CASSYAGGRNEQFF
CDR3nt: TGTGCCAGCAGTTATGCGGGGGGACGAAATGAGCAGTTCTTC

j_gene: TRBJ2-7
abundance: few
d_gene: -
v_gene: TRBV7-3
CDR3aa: CASSPTDGPYEQYF
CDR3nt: TGTGCCAGCAGCCCGACCGATGGACCCTACGAGCAGTACTTC

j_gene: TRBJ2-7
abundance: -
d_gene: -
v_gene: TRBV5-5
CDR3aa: CASSLASEYIEQYF
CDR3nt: TGTGCCAGCAGCTTGGCATCGGAATATATCGAGCAGTACTTC

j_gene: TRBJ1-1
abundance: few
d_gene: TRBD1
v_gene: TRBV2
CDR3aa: CASRRTGEYAEAFF
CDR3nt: TGTGCCAGCAGACGGACAGGGGAGTACGCTGAAGCTTTCTTT

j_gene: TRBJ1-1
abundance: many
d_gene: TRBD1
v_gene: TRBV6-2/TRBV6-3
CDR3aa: CASSYSRFRGRLTEAFF
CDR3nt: TGTGCCAGCAGTTACTCGAGGTTCAGGGGGCGACTCACTGAAGCTTTCTTT

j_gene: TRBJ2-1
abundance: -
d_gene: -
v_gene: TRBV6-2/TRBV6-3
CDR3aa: CASSDITASSYNEQFF
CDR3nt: TGTGCCAGCAGTGATATTACAGCCTCTTCCTACAATGAGCAGTTCTTC

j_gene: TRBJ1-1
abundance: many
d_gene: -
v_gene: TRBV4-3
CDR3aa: CASSQDRAFEAFF
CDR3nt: TGCGCCAGCAGCCAAGATCGCGCTTTTGAAGCTTTCTTT

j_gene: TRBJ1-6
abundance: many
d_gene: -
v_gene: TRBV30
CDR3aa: CAWGLGGPPNNSPLHF
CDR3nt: TGTGCCTGGGGGCTCGGAGGCCCTCCTAATAATTCACCCCTCCACTTT

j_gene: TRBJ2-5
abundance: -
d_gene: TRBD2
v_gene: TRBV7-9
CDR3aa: CASSLALANEETQYF
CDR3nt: TGTGCCAGCAGCTTGGCACTAGCGAACGAAGAGACCCAGTACTTC

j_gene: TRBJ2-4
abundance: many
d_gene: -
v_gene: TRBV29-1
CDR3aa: CSVGISSSKNIQYF
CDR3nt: TGCAGCGTTGGCATCTCTTCTTCCAAAAACATTCAGTACTTC

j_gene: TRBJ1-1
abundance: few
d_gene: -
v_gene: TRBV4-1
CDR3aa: CASSSGLNTEAFF
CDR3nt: TGCGCCAGCAGCTCCGGGTTGAACACTGAAGCTTTCTTT

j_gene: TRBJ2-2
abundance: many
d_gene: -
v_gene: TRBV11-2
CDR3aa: CASSLGGIELFF
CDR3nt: TGTGCCAGCAGCTTAGGAGGGATCGAGCTGTTTTTT

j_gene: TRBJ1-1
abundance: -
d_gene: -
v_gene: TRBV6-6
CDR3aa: CASSDKLNTEAFF
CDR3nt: TGTGCCAGCAGTGACAAGCTGAACACTGAAGCTTTCTTT

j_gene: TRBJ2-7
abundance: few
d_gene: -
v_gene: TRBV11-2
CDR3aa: CASSLGMEVPYEQYF
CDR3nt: TGTGCCAGCAGCTTAGGGATGGAGGTGCCTTACGAGCAGTACTTC

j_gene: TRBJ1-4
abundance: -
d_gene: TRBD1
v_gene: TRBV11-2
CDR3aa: CASSGGQGGKLFF
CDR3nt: TGTGCCAGCAGCGGAGGCCAGGGGGGAAAACTGTTTTTT

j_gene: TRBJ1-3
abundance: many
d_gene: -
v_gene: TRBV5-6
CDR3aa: CACRKRGSSGNTIYF
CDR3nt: TGTGCCTGTCGCAAGCGAGGCTCCTCTGGAAACACCATATATTTT

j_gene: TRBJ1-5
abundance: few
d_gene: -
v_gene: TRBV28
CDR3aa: CASTLQGDFQPQHF
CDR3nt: TGTGCCAGCACCTTGCAAGGGGACTTTCAGCCCCAGCATTTT

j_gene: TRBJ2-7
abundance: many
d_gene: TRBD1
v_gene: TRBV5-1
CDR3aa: CASSRTGDYEQYF
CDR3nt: TGCGCCAGCAGCCGGACAGGGGACTACGAGCAGTACTTC

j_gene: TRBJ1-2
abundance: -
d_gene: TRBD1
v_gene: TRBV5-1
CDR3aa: CASSPGDRGLNGYTF
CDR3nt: TGCGCCAGCAGCCCAGGGGACAGGGGGCTGAATGGCTACACCTTC

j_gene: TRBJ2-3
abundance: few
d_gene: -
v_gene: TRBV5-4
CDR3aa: CASSPSAGTDTQYF
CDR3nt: TGTGCCAGCAGCCCTAGCGCAGGGACAGATACGCAGTATTTT

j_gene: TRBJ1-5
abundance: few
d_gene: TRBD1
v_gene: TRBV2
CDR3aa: CASERQGQGPQHF
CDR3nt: TGTGCCAGCGAGCGACAGGGACAGGGGCCCCAGCATTTT

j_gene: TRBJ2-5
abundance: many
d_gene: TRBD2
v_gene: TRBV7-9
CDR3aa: CASSLGATSGNAAQYF
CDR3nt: TGTGCCAGCAGCTTAGGGGCGACTAGCGGTAATGCGGCCCAGTACTTC

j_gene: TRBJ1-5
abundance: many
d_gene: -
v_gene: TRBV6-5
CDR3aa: CASSRQGSRTNQPQHF
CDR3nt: TGTGCCAGCAGTAGGCAGGGAAGTAGAACCAATCAGCCCCAGCATTTT

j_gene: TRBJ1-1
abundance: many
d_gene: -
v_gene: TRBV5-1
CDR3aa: CASSPAPNTEAFF
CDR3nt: TGCGCCAGCAGCCCGGCCCCGAACACTGAAGCTTTCTTT

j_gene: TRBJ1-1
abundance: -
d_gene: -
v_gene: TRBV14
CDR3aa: CASSQDGRGGTAFF
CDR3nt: TGTGCCAGCAGCCAAGATGGGCGCGGGGGCACGGCTTTCTTT

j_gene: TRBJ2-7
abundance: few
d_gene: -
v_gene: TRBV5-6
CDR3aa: CASSPVGTAHYEQYF
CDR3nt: TGTGCCAGCAGCCCCGTGGGGACGGCACACTACGAGCAGTACTTC

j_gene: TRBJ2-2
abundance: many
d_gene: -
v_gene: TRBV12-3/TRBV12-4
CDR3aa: CASSSLGENTGELFF
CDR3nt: TGTGCCAGCAGTTCTCTGGGAGAGAACACCGGGGAGCTGTTTTTT

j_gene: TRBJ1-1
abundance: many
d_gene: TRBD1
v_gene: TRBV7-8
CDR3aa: CASSLALPGQGAEAFF
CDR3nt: TGTGCCAGCAGCTTAGCTCTCCCAGGACAGGGCGCTGAAGCTTTCTTT

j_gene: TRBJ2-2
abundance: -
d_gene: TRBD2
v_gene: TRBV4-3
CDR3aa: CASSQDWTGGRTGELFF
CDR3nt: TGCGCCAGCAGCCAAGATTGGACGGGGGGAAGGACCGGGGAGCTGTTTTTT